This T cell receptor (beta chain) was found in a study of technical replicates of blood from several donors. The assay was immunoSEQ multiplex PCR, and TCRdb's table has in-frame clones only and misses some. The table shows tens of thousands of clones, with about 96% occurring only once. Germline V CDR1 and CDR2: LNHDA, SQIVND (reference sequence). Trimming took 8 bases from V and 3 from J, leaving 17 bases between them. The CDR3 covers 15 residues. The sample comprised T cells isolated from PBMCs. The source of this sequence is a human donor in good health. The V gene is TRBV19, the J gene TRBJ1-5; possibly TRBD1 for D (6 bases). For the CDR3, the DNA is TGTGCCAGTCCTATTTCTGGACAGTTCAATCAGCCCCAGCATTTT. This encodes CASPISGQFNQPQHF. Full variable domain (missing parts from reference TRBV19 and TRBJ1-5): DGGITQSPKYLFRKEGQNVTLSCEQNLNHDAMYWYRQDPGQGLRLIYYSQIVNDFQKGDIAEGYSVSREKKESFPLTVTSAQKNPTAFYLCASPISGQFNQPQHFGDGTRLSIL.